This passage covers 20 T cell receptor beta chains from one sample sequenced in a study of blood T cell repertoires in COVID-19. Some clones are missing from TCRdb's copy, which holds only in-frame ones; the method was immunoSEQ multiplex PCR. The sample holds fewer than 200,000 clones, under 90% seen once. Specimen: PBMCs or T cells enriched from blood (not recorded which). Receptors were obtained from a man aged 45-65 years who had recovered from COVID-19.

As for this clone: One end of the junction fails to match germline, which may point to a read error. This chain uses TRBV6-1 with TRBJ1-2, with 8 nucleotides matching TRBD1. The CDR3 spans 13 residues. The germline CDR1 and CDR2 sequences are MNHNS and SASEGT. This CDR3 reads CASSELRGQGADF. As DNA, the CDR3 is TGTGCCAGCAGTGAGTTGCGCGGGCAGGGGGCCGACTTC.

The chain links TRBV7-3 to TRBJ2-3; TRBD1 is a possible D gene (6 bases). The germline V and J ends were trimmed by 2 bases and 2 bases, with 8 bases remaining between them. The germline V gene encodes CDR1 SGHTA and CDR2 FQGTGA. CDR3 length: 14 amino acids. The CDR3 region is CASSLLGATDTQYF. DNA of the CDR3: TGTGCCAGCAGCTTATTGGGGGCCACAGATACGCAGTATTTT.

The chain couples TRBV12-3 or TRBV12-4 to TRBJ1-1; D is ambiguous. The V end lost 1 base, the J end lost 5 bases, and 8 bases lay between the germline ends. The CDR3 contains 13 residues. As DNA, the CDR3 is TGTGCCAGCAGTTTAGATGGCGGTACTGAAGCTTTCTTT. Protein: CASSLDGGTEAFF.

The chain employs TRBV6-2 or TRBV6-3 and TRBJ2-7; 7 nucleotides align to TRBD2. The germline V gene has CDR1 MNHEY and CDR2 SVGEGT. The CDR3 totals 15 residues. Germline trimming cut 6 bases from V and 0 bases from J; bases unmatched to any gene: 8. The CDR3 reads CASSDGTTNSYEQYF. The CDR3 DNA reads as TGTGCCAGCAGCGACGGGACTACAAACTCCTACGAGCAGTACTTC.

The chain combines TRBV3-1 (or the pseudogene TRBV3-2) with TRBJ2-3; 13 bases are a match to TRBD2. CDR1 LGHDT and CDR2 YNNKEL come from the germline V gene (reference sequence). V shed 1 base, J shed 7 bases, and the junction held 11 bases outside the gene matches. The CDR3 sequence is 18 residues long. Written as DNA, the CDR3 is TGTGCCAGCAGCCAAGGGACTAGCGGGGGACGAGATCTATATACGCAGTATTTT. Amino acid sequence: CASSQGTSGGRDLYTQYF.

The J gene is TRBJ2-7, the V gene TRBV10-2; possible D gene TRBD1, 5 bases. Between the trimmed V and J ends, which lost 7 bases and 1 base, there was a span of 14 bases. The CDR3 extends over 14 amino acids. CDR1 and CDR2 from the germline V gene are WSHSY and SAAADI. CDR3 in DNA: TGCGCCAGCACGGGCACGACAGAATCCTACGAGCAGTACTTC. This codes for CASTGTTESYEQYF.

The gene calls are TRBV3-1 (or the pseudogene TRBV3-2) and TRBJ1-2; D unclear. V lost 1 base, J lost 0 bases, and 9 bases lay in between. The CDR3 has 15 residues. Looked up from germline, CDR1 is LGHDT and CDR2 is YNNKEL (reference sequence). DNA of the CDR3: TGTGCCAGCAGCCAAGGAACAGAAGCTAACTATGGCTACACCTTC. Protein: CASSQGTEANYGYTF.

In DNA form, the CDR3 reads TGTGCCAGCAGCCGGGGGGGGGACCTCTATAATTCACCCCTCCACTTT. Translated, it gives CASSRGGDLYNSPLHF. The V and J genes are TRBV3-1 (or the pseudogene TRBV3-2) and TRBJ1-6; D perhaps matches TRBD1 (5 bases). Germline-derived CDR1 and CDR2 are LGHDT and YNNKEL (reference sequence). The V gene lost 4 bases and the J gene lost 3 bases, with 13 bases spanning the gap. The length of the CDR3 is 16 residues.

J is TRBJ1-5 and V is TRBV19; D not certain. The V end lost 1 base, the J end lost 2 bases, and 12 bases lay between the germline ends. Germline V gene sequence: CDR1 LNHDA, CDR2 SQIVND (reference sequence). The CDR3 totals 16 residues. CDR3 nucleotides: TGTGCCAGTAGTATAGCTTCGGGGTATGGCAATCAGCCCCAGCATTTT. As protein: CASSIASGYGNQPQHF. Based on the CDR3 plus reference TRBV19 and TRBJ1-5, the full variable domain is DGGITQSPKYLFRKEGQNVTLSCEQNLNHDAMYWYRQDPGQGLRLIYYSQIVNDFQKGDIAEGYSVSREKKESFPLTVTSAQKNPTAFYLCASSIASGYGNQPQHFGDGTRLSIL.

The gene calls are TRBV27 and TRBJ1-2; no clear D. The germline gives CDR1 MNHEY, CDR2 SMNVEV (reference sequence). The V end lost 6 bases, the J end lost 1 base, and 12 bases lay between the germline ends. The CDR3 has 14 residues. The DNA of the CDR3 is TGTGCCAGCAGCTTCACCGCGCTTAACTATGGCTACACCTTC. Translating it yields CASSFTALNYGYTF.

CDR3 sequence reads: CASSAAGYEQYF. The CDR3 DNA follows: TGTGCCAGCAGTGCAGCCGGGTACGAGCAGTACTTC. The chain has TRBV2 and TRBJ2-7; D is undetermined. This CDR3 has 12 residues. Between the trimmed V and J ends, which lost 4 bases and 4 bases, there was a span of 8 bases. The germline V gene has CDR1 SNHLY and CDR2 FYNNEI.

The chain links TRBV3-1 (or the pseudogene TRBV3-2) to TRBJ1-6; TRBD1 might be the D (5 bases). V lost 2 bases and J lost 5, with 13 bases in between. CDR3 length: 16 residues. The germline CDR1 and CDR2 sequences are LGHDT and YNNKEL (reference sequence). The CDR3 sequence is CASSQHPRENNSPLHF. The CDR3 coding sequence is TGTGCCAGCAGCCAACATCCCAGGGAAAATAATTCACCCCTCCACTTT.

This clone has more than one count but fewer than ten. This sequence joins TRBV2 and TRBJ1-5; D is possibly TRBD1 (6 bases). CDR1 and CDR2 (germline): SNHLY, FYNNEI. The CDR3 contains 15 residues. Trimming removed 8 bases at V and 5 bases at J, with 19 bases between. The CDR3 DNA is TGTGCCAGCGGAGTTGCTGGGACACGGGATCAGCCCCAGCATTTT. Translated, it gives CASGVAGTRDQPQHF.

This sequence joins TRBV9 and TRBJ2-5; the match to TRBD2 covers 8 bases. The CDR3 totals 14 residues. The germline CDR1 and CDR2 sequences are SGDLS and YYNGEE. J gave up 1 base and V 3 bases, and 2 bases lay outside the gene matches. CDR3 residues: CASSARGGQETQYF. CDR3 nucleotides: TGTGCCAGCAGCGCTCGGGGGGGCCAAGAGACCCAGTACTTC.

This clone has just a few counts. The chain uses TRBV11-2 and TRBJ1-1, with 10 nucleotides matching TRBD1. The CDR3 covers 17 residues. V lost 3 bases and J lost 4; bases outside the gene matches: 11. Germline loops: CDR1 SGHAT, CDR2 FQNNGV. The CDR3 loop reads CASSFPKTGGRTTEAFF. The CDR3 DNA reads as TGTGCCAGCAGCTTTCCCAAGACAGGGGGCAGGACCACTGAAGCTTTCTTT.

The chain uses TRBV18 and TRBJ1-1; no clear D gene. V was trimmed by 9 bases and J by 5 bases, leaving 16 bases between them. CDR3 length: 13 residues. CDR1 and CDR2 (germline): KGHSH, LQKENI. For the CDR3, the DNA is TGTGCCAGTTCATACCAGGAGCGGACTGAAGCTTTCTTT. Protein sequence: CASSYQERTEAFF.

The V and J genes are TRBV2 and TRBJ1-5, with 7 bases aligning to TRBD1. Germline V gene lookup returns CDR1 SNHLY and CDR2 FYNNEI. CDR3 length: 15 residues. V shed 6 bases and J 3 bases; nucleotides not matched to a gene: 8. DNA for the CDR3: TGTGCCAGCAGCCTACAGGGGCTGTACAATCAGCCCCAGCATTTT. It codes for CASSLQGLYNQPQHF.

This clone occurred once. The chain joins TRBV11-2 to TRBJ2-7; 10 positions match TRBD2. The length of the CDR3 is 14 residues. V lost 5 bases and J lost 5; bases outside the gene matches: 6. Looked up from germline, CDR1 is SGHAT and CDR2 is FQNNGV. CDR3 sequence reads: CASSQGLARNEQYF. The CDR3 DNA sequence: TGTGCCAGCAGCCAGGGACTAGCGAGGAACGAGCAGTACTTC.

The chain joins TRBV7-2 to TRBJ1-6; 10 nucleotides agree with TRBD1. This CDR3 has 15 amino acids. V lost 4 bases and J lost 12; bases outside the gene matches: 9. The germline CDR1 and CDR2 sequences are SGHTA and FQGNSA. CDR3 sequence reads: CASSSAPGQGLPLHF. Here the CDR3 DNA reads TGTGCCAGCAGCTCTGCCCCGGGACAGGGGTTACCCCTCCACTTT.

V gene TRBV11-2 combines with J gene TRBJ1-6; TRBD1 aligns across 7 bases. V was clipped by 3 bases and J by 10 bases; unmatched bases: 6. Germline-derived CDR1 and CDR2 are SGHAT and FQNNGV. The CDR3 extends over 14 amino acids. This CDR3 is CASSLHRGDSPLHF. DNA for the CDR3: TGTGCCAGCAGCTTGCACAGGGGAGACTCACCCCTCCACTTT.